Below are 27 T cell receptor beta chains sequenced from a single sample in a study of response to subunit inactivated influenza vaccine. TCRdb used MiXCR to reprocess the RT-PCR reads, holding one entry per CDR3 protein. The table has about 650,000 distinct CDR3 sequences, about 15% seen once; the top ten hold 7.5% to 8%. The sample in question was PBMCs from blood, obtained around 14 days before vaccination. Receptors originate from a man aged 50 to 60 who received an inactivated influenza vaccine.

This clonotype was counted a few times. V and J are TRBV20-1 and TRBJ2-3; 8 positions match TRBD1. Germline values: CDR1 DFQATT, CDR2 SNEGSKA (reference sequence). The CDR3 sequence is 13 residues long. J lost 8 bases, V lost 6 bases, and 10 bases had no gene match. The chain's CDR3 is CSAAKGQGGTQYF. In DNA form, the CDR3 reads TGCAGTGCCGCCAAAGGACAGGGAGGTACGCAGTATTTT.

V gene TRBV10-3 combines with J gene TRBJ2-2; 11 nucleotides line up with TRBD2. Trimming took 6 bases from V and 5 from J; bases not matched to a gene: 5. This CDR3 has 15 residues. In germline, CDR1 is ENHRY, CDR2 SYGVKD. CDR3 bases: TGTGCCATCAGCCCGGGACTAGCGGTAACCGGGGAGCTGTTTTTT. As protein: CAISPGLAVTGELFF.

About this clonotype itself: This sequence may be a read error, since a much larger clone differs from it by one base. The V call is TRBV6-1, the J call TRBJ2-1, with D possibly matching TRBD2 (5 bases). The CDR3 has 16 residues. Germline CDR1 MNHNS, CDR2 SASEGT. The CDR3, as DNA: TGTGCCATCAGTGTCGGATGGAGGAGCTCCTACAATGAGCAGTTCTTC. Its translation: CAISVGWRSSYNEQFF.

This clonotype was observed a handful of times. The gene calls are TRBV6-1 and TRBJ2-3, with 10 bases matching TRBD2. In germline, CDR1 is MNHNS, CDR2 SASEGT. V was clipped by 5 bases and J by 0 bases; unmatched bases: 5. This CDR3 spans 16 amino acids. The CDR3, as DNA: TGTGCCAGCAGTAATTTAGCGGGGGGAAGCACAGATACGCAGTATTTT. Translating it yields CASSNLAGGSTDTQYF.

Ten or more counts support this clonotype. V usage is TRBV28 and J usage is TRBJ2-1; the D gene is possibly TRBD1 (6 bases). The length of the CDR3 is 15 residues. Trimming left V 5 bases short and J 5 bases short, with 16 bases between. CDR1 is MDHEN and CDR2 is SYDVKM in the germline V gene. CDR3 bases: TGTGCCAGCAGTCGGGGACAAAGTACCGACAATGAGCAGTTCTTC. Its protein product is CASSRGQSTDNEQFF.

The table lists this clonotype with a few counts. DNA for the CDR3: TGTGCCAGCACCCTCCCTCGTCAGGGCAAGGGACGATTAAGGGGTGGCTACACCTTC. Translating gives CASTLPRQGKGRLRGGYTF. The chain links TRBV28 to TRBJ1-2, with D perhaps matching TRBD1 (5 bases). Germline CDR1 is MDHEN and CDR2 is SYDVKM. This CDR3 has 19 amino acids. V was shortened by 7 bases and J by 7 bases, with 34 bases between the two germline ends.

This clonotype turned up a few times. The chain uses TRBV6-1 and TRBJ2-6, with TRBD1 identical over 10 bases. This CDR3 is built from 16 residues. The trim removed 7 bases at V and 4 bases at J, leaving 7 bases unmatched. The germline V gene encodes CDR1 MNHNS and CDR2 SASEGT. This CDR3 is CASKRQGAQGANVLTF. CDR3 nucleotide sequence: TGTGCCAGCAAAAGACAGGGGGCGCAAGGGGCCAACGTCCTGACTTTC.

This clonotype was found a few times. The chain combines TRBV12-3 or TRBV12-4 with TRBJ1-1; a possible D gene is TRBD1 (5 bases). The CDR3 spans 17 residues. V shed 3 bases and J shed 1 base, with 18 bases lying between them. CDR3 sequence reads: CASSLGLVLSTNTEAFF. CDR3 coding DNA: TGTGCCAGCAGTTTGGGACTGGTTTTGTCCACGAACACTGAAGCTTTCTTT.

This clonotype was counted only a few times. CDR3 DNA: TGTGCCAGCAGCGTAGGCGGTGACAGGGGGCGAAAACCCTACAATGAGCAGTTCTTC. Protein sequence: CASSVGGDRGRKPYNEQFF. The rearrangement uses TRBV9 and TRBJ2-1; TRBD1 aligns across 10 bases. Germline-derived CDR1 and CDR2 are SGDLS and YYNGEE. There are 19 residues in the CDR3. The J segment lost 2 bases and the V segment lost 0 bases, leaving 11 bases of the junction unmatched.

The CDR3 DNA is TGTGCCAGCGGCCTAGCGGGAGCCTACGAGCAGTACTTC. This sequence encodes CASGLAGAYEQYF. This sequence joins TRBV7-9 and TRBJ2-7, with 10 bases matching TRBD2. V lost 8 bases and J lost 2; bases outside the gene matches: 3. This CDR3 is 13 amino acids long. CDR1 and CDR2 (germline): SEHNR, FQNEAQ (reference sequence). The full variable domain, in which reference TRBV7-9 and TRBJ2-7 provide the parts outside the CDR3, is DTGVSQNPRHKITKRGQNVTFRCDPISEHNRLYWYRQTLGQGPEFLTYFQNEAQLEKSRLLSDRFSAERPKGSFSTLEIQRTEQGDSAMYLCASGLAGAYEQYFGPGTRLTVT.

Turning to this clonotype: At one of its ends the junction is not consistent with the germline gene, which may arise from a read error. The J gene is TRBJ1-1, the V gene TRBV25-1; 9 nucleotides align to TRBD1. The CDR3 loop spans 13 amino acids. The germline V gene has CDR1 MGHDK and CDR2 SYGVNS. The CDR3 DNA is TGTGCCAGCATGGGACAGGGCAACACTGAAGCTTCCTTT. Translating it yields CASMGQGNTEASF.

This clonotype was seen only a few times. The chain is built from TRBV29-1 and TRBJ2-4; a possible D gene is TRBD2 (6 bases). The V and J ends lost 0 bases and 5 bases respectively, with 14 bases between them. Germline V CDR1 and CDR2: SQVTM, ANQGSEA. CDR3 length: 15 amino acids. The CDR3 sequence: CSVEDWTGVQNIQYF. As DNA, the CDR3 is TGCAGCGTTGAAGATTGGACGGGAGTACAAAACATTCAGTACTTC. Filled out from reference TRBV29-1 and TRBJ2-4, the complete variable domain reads SAVISQKPSRDICQRGTSLTIQCQVDSQVTMMFWYRQQPGQSLTLIATANQGSEATYESGFVIDKFPISRPNLTFSTLTVSNMSPEDSSIYLCSVEDWTGVQNIQYFGAGTRLSVL.

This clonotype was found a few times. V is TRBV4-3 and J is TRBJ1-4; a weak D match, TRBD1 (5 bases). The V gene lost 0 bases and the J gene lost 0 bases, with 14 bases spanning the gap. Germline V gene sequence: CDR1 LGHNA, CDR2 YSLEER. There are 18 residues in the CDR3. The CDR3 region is CASSQDLSPRATNEKLFF. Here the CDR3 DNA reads TGCGCCAGCAGCCAAGATTTAAGCCCCAGGGCAACTAATGAAAAACTGTTTTTT.

The CDR3 DNA follows: TGCAGTGCAACAGGGGGGAGCAATCAGCCCCAGCATTTT. Its protein product is CSATGGSNQPQHF. The rearrangement uses TRBV20-1 and TRBJ1-5; 8 bases map to TRBD1. Losses at the gene ends were 6 bases for V and 1 base for J; bases not matched to a gene: 2. The germline gives CDR1 DFQATT, CDR2 SNEGSKA (reference sequence). This CDR3 is 13 amino acids long.

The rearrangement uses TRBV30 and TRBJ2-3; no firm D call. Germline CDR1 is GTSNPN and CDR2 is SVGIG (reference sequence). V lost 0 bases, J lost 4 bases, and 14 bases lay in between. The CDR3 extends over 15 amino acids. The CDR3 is CAWSVGSDGADTQYF. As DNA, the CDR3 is TGTGCCTGGAGTGTGGGATCAGACGGTGCAGATACGCAGTATTTT. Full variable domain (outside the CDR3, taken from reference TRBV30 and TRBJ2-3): SQTIHQWPATLVQPVGSPLSLECTVEGTSNPNLYWYRQAAGRGLQLLFYSVGIGQISSEVPQNLSASRPQDRQFILSSKKLLLSDSGFYLCAWSVGSDGADTQYFGPGTRLTVL.

The CDR3 DNA reads as TGCGCCAGCAGCCAAGATTTTACTAGCGGGGGGTACGAGCAGTACTTC. It yields the protein CASSQDFTSGGYEQYF. The chain couples TRBV4-1 to TRBJ2-7; 12 nucleotides agree with TRBD2. Germline lookup yields CDR1 MGHRA and CDR2 YSYEKL. The CDR3 has 16 residues. V dropped 0 bases and J dropped 4; count of bases not matched to a gene: 4.

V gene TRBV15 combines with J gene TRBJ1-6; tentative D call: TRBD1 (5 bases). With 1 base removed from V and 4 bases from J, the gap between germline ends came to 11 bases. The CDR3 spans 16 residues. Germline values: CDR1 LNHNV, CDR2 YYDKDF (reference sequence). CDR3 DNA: TGTGCCACCAGCAGAGGGGGCGGACGGTATAATTCACCCCTCCACTTT. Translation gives CATSRGGGRYNSPLHF.

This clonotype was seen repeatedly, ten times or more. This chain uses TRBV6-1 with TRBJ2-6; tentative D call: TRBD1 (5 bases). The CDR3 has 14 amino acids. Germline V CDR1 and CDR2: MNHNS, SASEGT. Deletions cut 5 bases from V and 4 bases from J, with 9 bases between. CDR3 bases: TGTGCCAGCAGTAGGGGATGGGGGGCCAACGTCCTGACTTTC. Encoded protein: CASSRGWGANVLTF.

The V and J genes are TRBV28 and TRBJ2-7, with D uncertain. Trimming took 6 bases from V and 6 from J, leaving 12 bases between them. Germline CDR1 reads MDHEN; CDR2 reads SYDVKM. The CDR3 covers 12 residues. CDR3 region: CASRKAVGEQYF. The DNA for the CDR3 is TGTGCCAGCAGGAAGGCAGTAGGCGAGCAGTACTTC.

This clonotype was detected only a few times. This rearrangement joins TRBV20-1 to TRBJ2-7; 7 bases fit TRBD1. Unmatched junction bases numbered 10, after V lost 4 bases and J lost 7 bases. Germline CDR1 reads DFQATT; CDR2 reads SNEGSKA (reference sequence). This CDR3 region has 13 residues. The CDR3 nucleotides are TGCAGTGCTATGACTACGACAGGGACGGAGCAGTACTTC. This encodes CSAMTTTGTEQYF.

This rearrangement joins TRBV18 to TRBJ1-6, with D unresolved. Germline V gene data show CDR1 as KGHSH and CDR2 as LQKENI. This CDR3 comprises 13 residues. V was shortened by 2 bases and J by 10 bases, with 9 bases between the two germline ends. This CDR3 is CASSPDKNSPLHF. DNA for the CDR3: TGTGCCAGCTCACCAGACAAAAACTCACCCCTCCACTTT.

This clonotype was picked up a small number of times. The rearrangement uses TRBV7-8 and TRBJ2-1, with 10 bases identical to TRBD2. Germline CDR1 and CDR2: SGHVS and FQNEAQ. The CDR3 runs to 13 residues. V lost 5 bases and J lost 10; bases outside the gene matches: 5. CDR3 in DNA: TGTGCCAGCAGCCGCCTAGCGGGAGCAGAGCAGTTCTTC. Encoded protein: CASSRLAGAEQFF.

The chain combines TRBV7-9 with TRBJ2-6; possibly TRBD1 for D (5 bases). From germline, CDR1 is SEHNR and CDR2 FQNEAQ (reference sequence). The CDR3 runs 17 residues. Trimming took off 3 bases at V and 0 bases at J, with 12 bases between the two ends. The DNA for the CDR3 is TGTGCCAGCAGCTTCGGACATAGCCACTCTGGGGCCAACGTCCTGACTTTC. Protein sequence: CASSFGHSHSGANVLTF.

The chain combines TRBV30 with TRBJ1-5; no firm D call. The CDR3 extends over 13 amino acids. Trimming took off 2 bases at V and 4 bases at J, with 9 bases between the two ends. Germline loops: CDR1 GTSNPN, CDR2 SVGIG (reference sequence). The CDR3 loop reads CAWSSTENQPQHF. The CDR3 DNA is TGTGCCTGGAGTTCAACAGAGAATCAGCCCCAGCATTTT.

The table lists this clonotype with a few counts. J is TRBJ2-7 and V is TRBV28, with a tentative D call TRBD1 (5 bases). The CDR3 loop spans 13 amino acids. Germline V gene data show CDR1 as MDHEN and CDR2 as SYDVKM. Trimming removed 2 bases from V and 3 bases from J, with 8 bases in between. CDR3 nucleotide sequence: TGTGCCAGCAGTTTACAGGGTTACTACGAGCAGTACTTC. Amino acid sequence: CASSLQGYYEQYF.

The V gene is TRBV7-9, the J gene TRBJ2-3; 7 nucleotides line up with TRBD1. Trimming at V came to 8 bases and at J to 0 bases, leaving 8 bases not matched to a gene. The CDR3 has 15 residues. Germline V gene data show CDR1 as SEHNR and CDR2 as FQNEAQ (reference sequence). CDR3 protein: CASGPGQTSTDTQYF. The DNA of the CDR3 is TGTGCCAGCGGCCCGGGACAGACAAGCACAGATACGCAGTATTTT.

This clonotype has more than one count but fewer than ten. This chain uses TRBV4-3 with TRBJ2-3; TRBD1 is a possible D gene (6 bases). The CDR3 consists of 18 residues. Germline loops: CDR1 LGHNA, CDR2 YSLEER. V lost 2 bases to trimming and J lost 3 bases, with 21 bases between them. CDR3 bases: TGCGCCAGCAGCCAAAACTATGTAGGGAGCAGGGGAACAGATACGCAGTATTTT. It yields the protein CASSQNYVGSRGTDTQYF.